This section outlines one TCR beta chain sequence together with its context. V dropped 1 base and J dropped 2; count of bases not matched to a gene: 4. The germline V gene has CDR1 SGHNT and CDR2 YYREEE (reference sequence). This CDR3 spans 16 amino acids. This sample was included in a study of technical replicates of blood from four donors. Method: immunoSEQ multiplex PCR; TCRdb's copy keeps in-frame clones and lacks some. The data contain roughly 60,000 clones, approximately 87% of them singletons. Sequenced: PBMCs. V and J are TRBV5-4 and TRBJ2-2; 8 bases are shared with TRBD1. The sequence was collected from a human donor in good health. Some clones in this sample may be carry-over from other donors' samples. CDR3 protein: CASSLNGQGNTGELFF. In DNA form, the CDR3 reads TGTGCCAGCAGCTTGAATGGACAGGGCAACACCGGGGAGCTGTTTTTT.